One sample yielded the 17 T cell receptor beta chains listed below, sequenced in a study of PD-1 blockade in classical Hodgkin lymphoma. The time point was: newly diagnosed, previously untreated cHL patient sample. Produced via immunoSEQ multiplex PCR; TCRdb's table is partial and in-frame only. This table has about 46,000 clones, approximately 90% appearing once. The sequenced sample consisted of peripheral blood mononuclear cells (PBMCs). The source is a human donor with classical Hodgkin lymphoma.

The rearrangement links TRBV6-1 to TRBJ2-7; 11 bases match TRBD1. Germline-derived CDR1 and CDR2 are MNHNS and SASEGT. This CDR3 comprises 14 residues. J was trimmed by 2 bases and V by 10 bases; bases with no gene match: 7. Here the CDR3 DNA reads TGTGCCACTGGGACAGGGGGTTTTACCTACGAGCAGTACGTC. Protein sequence: CATGTGGFTYEQYV.

Only one count was recorded for this clone. The chain joins TRBV29-1 to TRBJ1-2; a possible D gene is TRBD1 (6 bases). Trimming pared 2 bases from V and 4 bases from J, leaving 11 bases between. Germline V gives CDR1 SQVTM, CDR2 ANQGSEA. CDR3 length equals 13 residues. The CDR3 reads CSVENRDSYGYTF. CDR3 DNA: TGCAGCGTTGAAAACAGGGATTCCTATGGCTACACCTTC.

The V call is TRBV5-6, the J call TRBJ2-1, with TRBD2 identical over 11 bases. The CDR3 spans 14 residues. CDR1 SGHDT and CDR2 YYEEEE come from the germline V gene. Trimming at V came to 3 bases and at J to 7 bases, leaving 3 bases not matched to a gene. CDR3 sequence reads: CASSSGLAANEQFF. Here the CDR3 DNA reads TGTGCCAGCAGCTCGGGACTAGCGGCAAATGAGCAGTTCTTC.

The chain combines TRBV15 with TRBJ2-2, with D perhaps matching TRBD2 (6 bases). Trimming left V 0 bases short and J 7 bases short, with 21 bases between. Germline V gene sequence: CDR1 LNHNV, CDR2 YYDKDF (reference sequence). The CDR3 extends over 18 amino acids. The CDR3 loop reads CATSRDHPWGEEGGELFF. The DNA of the CDR3 is TGTGCCACCAGCAGAGATCACCCCTGGGGGGAGGAAGGCGGGGAGCTGTTTTTT.

The chain is built from TRBV5-1 and TRBJ2-3; a possible D gene is TRBD2 (5 bases). The CDR3 consists of 12 residues. Deletions cut 4 bases from V and 6 bases from J, with 9 bases between. The germline gives CDR1 SGHRS, CDR2 YFSETQ. CDR3 bases: TGCGCCAGCAGCCATAGAGGGGATACGCAGTATTTT. Residues: CASSHRGDTQYF.

In this sample, this clone turned up once. V is TRBV9 and J is TRBJ2-5, with TRBD1 matching over 8 bases. Germline values: CDR1 SGDLS, CDR2 YYNGEE. This CDR3 spans 14 amino acids. J was trimmed by 1 base and V by 3 bases; bases with no gene match: 2. CDR3 region: CASSGGQGQETQYF. The CDR3 coding sequence is TGTGCCAGCAGCGGCGGACAGGGCCAAGAGACCCAGTACTTC.

The chain combines TRBV5-1 with TRBJ1-2; TRBD1 agrees at 7 bases. Germline V lookup: CDR1 SGHRS, CDR2 YFSETQ. J gave up 2 bases and V 4 bases, and 8 bases lay outside the gene matches. The CDR3 has 15 amino acids. The CDR3 sequence is CASSLGTALNYGYTF. The CDR3 nucleotides read TGCGCCAGCAGCCTAGGGACAGCGTTGAACTATGGCTACACCTTC.

This clone was picked up one time. This sequence joins TRBV6-7 and TRBJ2-1; tentative D call: TRBD2 (6 bases). TRBV6-7 is identified as an open reading frame with a role that is uncertain. The CDR3 extends over 19 amino acids. The V end lost 0 bases, the J end lost 0 bases, and 18 bases lay between the germline ends. CDR3 amino acids: CASSYSGGKKGSSYNEQFF. Here the CDR3 DNA reads TGTGCCAGCAGTTACTCCGGGGGAAAGAAGGGAAGCTCCTACAATGAGCAGTTCTTC.

This chain links TRBV11-2 with TRBJ2-7; TRBD2 matches at 8 bases. From germline, CDR1 is SGHAT and CDR2 FQNNGV. J lost 5 bases, V lost 2 bases, and 11 bases had no gene match. The CDR3 runs 16 residues. The CDR3 loop is CASSLSILAVLNEQYF. CDR3 in DNA: TGTGCCAGCAGCTTAAGTATACTAGCGGTTCTAAACGAGCAGTACTTC.

The genes are TRBV7-9 and TRBJ2-3; D may be TRBD2 (5 bases). The ends were cut back, 5 bases at V and 7 bases at J, with 13 bases in the middle. The CDR3 spans 13 residues. Germline V gives CDR1 SEHNR, CDR2 FQNEAQ (reference sequence). The CDR3, as DNA: TGTGCCAGCAGCCCCCTGATGACTAATACGCAGTATTTT. This sequence encodes CASSPLMTNTQYF.

The rearrangement joins TRBV28 to TRBJ1-4; 8 bases agree with TRBD1. J lost 3 bases, V lost 7 bases, and 10 bases had no gene match. The CDR3 is 16 amino acids. CDR1 is MDHEN, CDR2 SYDVKM, per germline. The CDR3 spells CASTGQGGFSNEKLFF. The CDR3 nucleotides read TGTGCCAGCACCGGACAGGGTGGGTTCTCTAATGAAAAACTGTTTTTT.

This chain links TRBV27 with TRBJ1-5; D not resolved. The CDR3 totals 14 residues. From germline, CDR1 is MNHEY and CDR2 SMNVEV (reference sequence). V lost 7 bases and J 2 bases, leaving 12 bases between the germline ends. CDR3 region: CASTPRAGNQPQHF. The CDR3 nucleotides are TGTGCCAGCACTCCCCGGGCAGGCAATCAGCCCCAGCATTTT.

The chain carries TRBV29-1 and TRBJ2-1, with TRBD1 identical over 7 bases. Per germline, CDR1 SQVTM and CDR2 ANQGSEA. This CDR3 spans 14 amino acids. Trimming removed 5 bases from V and 0 bases from J; junction bases left unmatched: 4. CDR3 amino acids: CSVPRGSSYNEQFF. The CDR3 DNA is TGCAGCGTTCCCAGGGGGAGCTCCTACAATGAGCAGTTCTTC.

The rearrangement links TRBV18 to TRBJ1-3; D not resolved. CDR1 and CDR2 from the germline V gene are KGHSH and LQKENI. This CDR3 region has 16 residues. V gave up 4 bases and J gave up 0 bases, with 13 bases separating them. The CDR3 here is CASSLVGGPSGNTIYF. Written as DNA, the CDR3 is TGTGCCAGCTCACTCGTGGGCGGACCCTCTGGAAACACCATATATTTT. Drawing the rest from reference TRBV18 and TRBJ1-3, the complete variable domain is NAGVMQNPRHLVRRRGQEARLRCSPMKGHSHVYWYRQLPEEGLKFMVYLQKENIIDESGMPKERFSAEFPKEGPSILRIQQVVRGDSAAYFCASSLVGGPSGNTIYFGEGSWLTVV.

This chain connects TRBV5-1 to TRBJ1-1; 7 bases line up with TRBD1. This CDR3 has 13 amino acids. J was trimmed by 12 bases and V by 4 bases; bases with no gene match: 12. CDR1 and CDR2 from the germline V gene are SGHRS and YFSETQ. This CDR3 is CASSPMDRLDTFF. CDR3 DNA sequence: TGCGCCAGCAGCCCGATGGACAGGCTGGATACTTTCTTT.

The rearrangement links TRBV28 to TRBJ2-7; D gene uncertain. The CDR3 sequence is 15 residues long. V was shortened by 5 bases and J by 2 bases, with 16 bases between the two germline ends. CDR1 MDHEN and CDR2 SYDVKM come from the germline V gene. DNA for the CDR3: TGTGCCAGCAGTCCCCGGGCGTTTGGGGCCTACGAGCAGTACTTC. As protein: CASSPRAFGAYEQYF.

The chain joins TRBV25-1 to TRBJ2-7; D is perhaps TRBD2 (6 bases). There are 12 residues in the CDR3. Per germline, CDR1 MGHDK and CDR2 SYGVNS. Trimming cost V 4 bases and J 5 bases, with 9 bases left between them. The CDR3 region has the DNA TGTGCCAGCAGTGGGGGGGAGGACGAGCAGTACGTC. Residues: CASSGGEDEQYV.